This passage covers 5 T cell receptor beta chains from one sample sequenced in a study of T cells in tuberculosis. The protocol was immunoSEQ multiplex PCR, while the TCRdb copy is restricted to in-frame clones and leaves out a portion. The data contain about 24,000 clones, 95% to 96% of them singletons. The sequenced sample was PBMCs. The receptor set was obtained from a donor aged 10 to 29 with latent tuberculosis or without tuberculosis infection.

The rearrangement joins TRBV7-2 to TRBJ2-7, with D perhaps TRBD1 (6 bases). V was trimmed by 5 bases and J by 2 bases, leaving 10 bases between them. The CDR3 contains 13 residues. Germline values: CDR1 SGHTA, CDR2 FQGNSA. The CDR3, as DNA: TGTGCCAGCAGCCCGCGACAGGCCTACGAGCAGTACTTC. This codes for CASSPRQAYEQYF.

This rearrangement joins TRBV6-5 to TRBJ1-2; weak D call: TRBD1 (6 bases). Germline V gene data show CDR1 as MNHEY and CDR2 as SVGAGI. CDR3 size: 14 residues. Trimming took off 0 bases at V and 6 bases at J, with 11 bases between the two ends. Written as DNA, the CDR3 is TGTGCCAGCAGTTACTCTTCACAGGGAAATGGCTACACCTTC. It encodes CASSYSSQGNGYTF.

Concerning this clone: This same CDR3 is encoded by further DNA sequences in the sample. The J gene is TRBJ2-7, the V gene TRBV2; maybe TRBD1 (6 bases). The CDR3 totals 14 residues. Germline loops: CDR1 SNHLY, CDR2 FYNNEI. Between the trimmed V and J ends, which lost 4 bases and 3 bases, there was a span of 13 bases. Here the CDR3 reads CASSGTELLYEQYF. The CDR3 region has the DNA TGTGCCAGCAGTGGGACAGAGCTACTCTACGAGCAGTACTTC.

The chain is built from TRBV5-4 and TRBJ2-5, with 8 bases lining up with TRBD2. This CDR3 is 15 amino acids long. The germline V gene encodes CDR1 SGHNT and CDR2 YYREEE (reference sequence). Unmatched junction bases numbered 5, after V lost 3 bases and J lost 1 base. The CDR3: CASSSTSGGQETQYF. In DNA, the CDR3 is TGTGCCAGCAGCTCCACTAGCGGAGGCCAAGAGACCCAGTACTTC. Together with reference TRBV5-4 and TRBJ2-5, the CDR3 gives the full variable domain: ETGVTQSPTHLIKTRGQQVTLRCSSQSGHNTVSWYQQALGQGPQFIFQYYREEENGRGNFPPRFSGLQFPNYSSELNVNALELDDSALYLCASSSTSGGQETQYFGPGTRLLVL.

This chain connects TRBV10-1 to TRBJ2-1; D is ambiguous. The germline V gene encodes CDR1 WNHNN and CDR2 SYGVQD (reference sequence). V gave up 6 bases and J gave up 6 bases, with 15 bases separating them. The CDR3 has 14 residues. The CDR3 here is CASSSPDTPNEQFF. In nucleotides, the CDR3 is TGCGCCAGCAGCTCACCTGACACCCCCAATGAGCAGTTCTTC.